Listed below are T cell receptor beta chains from one sample, sequenced in a study of blood T cell repertoires in COVID-19. Clones were sequenced by immunoSEQ multiplex PCR, and TCRdb holds only the in-frame ones, with some missing. The sample holds over 50,000 clones, almost 85% seen once. Sequenced material: peripheral blood. All receptors derive from a human donor in a cohort sampled during active COVID-19. Both conserved end residues are part of each CDR3. Fields, in order: J gene, V gene, D gene, clone size, CDR3 protein, CDR3 DNA. A D gene is named only where the DNA matches it firmly. Clone size is stated in some rows and not others, as once, few, many or a class when expanded.

>TRBJ1-6|TRBV7-9|NA|NA
CASSPRLSDNSPLHF
TGTGCCAGCAGCCCTAGACTGAGTGATAATTCACCCCTCCACTTT
>TRBJ2-1|TRBV6-6|NA|once
CASRSTYPRGEQFF
TGTGCCAGCAGATCAACGTACCCCCGCGGAGAGCAGTTCTTC
>TRBJ2-3|TRBV30|NA|NA
CAWSPGGRRDTQYF
TGTGCCTGGAGTCCGGGGGGCAGGAGAGATACGCAGTATTTT
>TRBJ1-5|TRBV6-1|NA|NA
CASSEGAMRNQPQHF
TGTGCCAGCAGTGAAGGTGCTATGCGTAATCAGCCCCAGCATTTT
>TRBJ2-5|TRBV18|NA|NA
CASSIQESGETQYF
TGTGCCAGCTCAATTCAGGAATCAGGGGAGACCCAGTACTTC
>TRBJ2-3|TRBV10-3|NA|NA
CAISEAADTQYF
TGTGCCATCAGTGAGGCGGCAGATACGCAGTATTTT
>TRBJ2-7|TRBV27|TRBD2|NA
CASSDSGSHSYEQYF
TGTGCCAGCAGCGACAGCGGGAGTCATTCCTACGAGCAGTACTTC
>TRBJ1-1|TRBV12-5|NA|NA
CASGLTGIEAFF
TGTGCTAGTGGTTTGACAGGGATTGAAGCTTTCTTT
>TRBJ2-6|TRBV28|TRBD1|NA
CASQGQGSSGANVLTF
TGTGCCAGTCAAGGACAGGGGAGTTCTGGGGCCAACGTCCTGACTTTC
>TRBJ1-1|TRBV6-2/TRBV6-3|NA|NA
CASSFQGIEAFF
TGTGCCAGCAGTTTTCAGGGGATTGAAGCTTTCTTT